The source of this T cell receptor beta chain is a study of OX40 agonist ivuxolimab in advanced cancers. The study's findings and limits: Certain nonresponding patients likewise had low normalized T-cell clonal expansion.

Turning to this clone: The antigen is not known.

Assay: immunoSEQ multiplex PCR; the TCRdb copy retains only in-frame clones and omits some. The table includes under 85,000 clones, 80% to 90% detected once. Specimen: CD4+ or CD8+ T cells sorted from blood, collected in a trial of the OX40 agonist ivuxolimab. The receptor comes from an adult with an advanced solid tumor such as melanoma, head and neck, liver or kidney cancer.

This CDR3 is CASSGTGGVGEKLFF. CDR3 bases: TGCGCCAGCAGCGGGACAGGGGGCGTTGGTGAAAAACTGTTTTTT. J is TRBJ1-4 and V is TRBV5-1; 12 bases match TRBD1. Trimming removed 4 bases from V and 7 bases from J; junction bases left unmatched: 5. Germline V CDR1 and CDR2: SGHRS, YFSETQ. The CDR3 totals 15 residues. The variable domain in full, with the rest retrieved from reference TRBV5-1 and TRBJ1-4, is KAGVTQTPRYLIKTRGQQVTLSCSPISGHRSVSWYQQTPGQGLQFLFEYFSETQRNKGNFPGRFSGRQFSNSRSEMNVSTLELGDSALYLCASSGTGGVGEKLFFGSGTQLSVL.